Below, 21 T cell receptor beta chains from the same sample are listed, as sequenced in a study of CD8 T cells in Susac syndrome. Random hexamers were used to reverse transcribe about 0.45 to 1 ug of RNA. TCRdb re-derived calls from the immunoSEQ multiplex PCR reads in MiXCR, one entry per CDR3 protein. The data hold 250,000 to 350,000 distinct CDR3 sequences, with about 85% observed a single time. The specimen sequenced was CD8+ T cells from PBMCs. All receptors come from a human donor with multiple sclerosis.

This CDR3 is CASSSSDRAGNTIYF. The CDR3 nucleotides are TGTGCCAGCAGCTCCTCGGACAGGGCTGGAAACACCATATATTTT. V is TRBV7-9 and J is TRBJ1-3; 8 bases map to TRBD1. The V segment lost 4 bases and the J segment 2 bases; nucleotides outside the gene matches: 4. This CDR3 comprises 15 residues. Germline CDR1 SEHNR, CDR2 FQNEAQ (reference sequence).

V usage is TRBV11-2 and J usage is TRBJ2-1; 10 positions agree with TRBD2. Germline assignment: CDR1 SGHAT and CDR2 FQNNGV. V was clipped by 4 bases and J by 2 bases; unmatched bases: 5. The CDR3 covers 16 residues. CDR3 DNA sequence: TGTGCCAGCAGCTCTAGCGGGGGAAGAGCCTACAATGAGCAGTTCTTC. This encodes CASSSSGGRAYNEQFF.

The chain combines TRBV19 with TRBJ2-7; TRBD1 or TRBD2 may be the D gene (5 bases each). The V end lost 3 bases, the J end lost 1 base, and 10 bases lay between the germline ends. Germline V gene lookup returns CDR1 LNHDA and CDR2 SQIVND (reference sequence). The CDR3 spans 14 residues. The CDR3 reads CASSIRDQSYEQYF. The CDR3 region has the DNA TGTGCCAGTAGTATCAGGGACCAATCCTACGAGCAGTACTTC.

The chain uses TRBV28 and TRBJ2-5, with D maybe TRBD2 (5 bases). The CDR3 consists of 14 residues. V dropped 1 base and J dropped 3 bases, with 9 bases sitting between them. Germline V lookup: CDR1 MDHEN, CDR2 SYDVKM. CDR3 protein: CASSLFRGKETQYF. In nucleotides, the CDR3 is TGTGCCAGCAGTTTATTCAGAGGGAAAGAGACCCAGTACTTC.

The chain uses TRBV19 and TRBJ2-1; 8 bases agree with TRBD2. The germline gives CDR1 LNHDA, CDR2 SQIVND (reference sequence). J gave up 7 bases and V 4 bases, and 9 bases lay outside the gene matches. This CDR3 is built from 15 residues. The CDR3 region has the DNA TGTGCCAGTAGTAAGGCTAGCGGGCGAAGGAATGAGCAGTTCTTC. The encoded protein is CASSKASGRRNEQFF.

This clonotype appeared a few times. V and J are TRBV9 and TRBJ2-5; TRBD1 or TRBD2 may be the D gene (6 bases each). The germline V gene encodes CDR1 SGDLS and CDR2 YYNGEE. Trimming shortened V by 1 base and J by 5 bases, and 15 bases separated the two germline ends. The CDR3 contains 15 residues. The DNA of the CDR3 is TGTGCCAGCAGCGTATTCGAGGGGGGAAAGGAGACCCAGTACTTC. Encoded protein: CASSVFEGGKETQYF.

The CDR3 loop is CASSLTSGSSGSTDTQYF. The DNA for the CDR3 is TGTGCCAGCAGTTTAACGAGCGGGAGTTCAGGGAGCACAGATACGCAGTATTTT. The rearrangement uses TRBV28 and TRBJ2-3; 8 bases match TRBD2. Per germline, CDR1 MDHEN and CDR2 SYDVKM. The V segment lost 2 bases and the J segment 0 bases; nucleotides outside the gene matches: 10. There are 18 residues in the CDR3.

V and J are TRBV6-1 and TRBJ2-2; 11 bases are shared with TRBD2. Germline V CDR1 and CDR2: MNHNS, SASEGT. With 6 bases clipped from V and 5 bases from J, the junction kept 5 bases outside the gene matches. The CDR3 consists of 15 residues. The CDR3 nucleotides are TGTGCCAGCAGACTAGCGGGAGAGGGGACCGGGGAGCTGTTTTTT. Amino acids: CASRLAGEGTGELFF.

V and J are TRBV28 and TRBJ1-6; TRBD1 agrees at 8 bases. The CDR3 is 17 amino acids. After removal of 5 bases from V and 5 bases from J, the junction contained 11 bases not matched to a gene. CDR1 MDHEN and CDR2 SYDVKM come from the germline V gene. The CDR3 region has the DNA TGTGCCAGCAGTCCCCCGAGACAGGGGCTCCATAATTCACCCCTCCACTTT. Protein sequence: CASSPPRQGLHNSPLHF.

This chain uses TRBV7-9 with TRBJ2-7, with 9 positions matching TRBD1. Germline V gene data show CDR1 as SEHNR and CDR2 as FQNEAQ (reference sequence). This CDR3 has 14 amino acids. With 5 bases clipped from V and 6 bases from J, the junction kept 8 bases outside the gene matches. The CDR3 loop is CASSPGTGSCEQYF. In DNA form, the CDR3 reads TGTGCCAGCAGCCCAGGGACAGGGAGTTGCGAGCAGTACTTC.

The CDR3 loop is CASSFTKQGASEAFF. CDR3 sequence (DNA): TGTGCCAGCAGTTTCACAAAACAGGGGGCCTCTGAAGCTTTCTTT. The V call is TRBV28, the J call TRBJ1-1; 9 bases agree with TRBD1. V shed 3 bases and J 6 bases; nucleotides not matched to a gene: 8. Germline CDR1 MDHEN, CDR2 SYDVKM. The CDR3 contains 15 residues.

The V call is TRBV30, the J call TRBJ1-1; no clear D gene. The CDR3 consists of 13 residues. The germline V gene encodes CDR1 GTSNPN and CDR2 SVGIG (reference sequence). The germline V and J ends were trimmed by 2 bases and 4 bases, with 11 bases remaining between them. In nucleotides, the CDR3 is TGTGCCTGGAGTTGGGGTCCGGGCACTGAAGCTTTCTTT. This translates into CAWSWGPGTEAFF.

CDR3 sequence: CASRRDRGPKGDTEAFF. CDR3 nucleotides: TGTGCCAGCAGGCGGGACAGGGGGCCTAAGGGAGACACTGAAGCTTTCTTT. The chain joins TRBV6-1 to TRBJ1-1; the match to TRBD1 covers 12 bases. Germline loops: CDR1 MNHNS, CDR2 SASEGT. Germline trimming cut 6 bases from V and 3 bases from J; bases unmatched to any gene: 11. There are 17 residues in the CDR3.

CDR3 DNA: TGTGCCATCAGTGAGTCCCGGGAGGGCCGCACCGGGGAGCTGTTTTTT. Its protein product is CAISESREGRTGELFF. This rearrangement joins TRBV10-3 to TRBJ2-2; 8 nucleotides match TRBD2. V was pared by 0 bases and J by 4 bases, with 4 bases of the junction left unmatched. CDR3 length: 16 amino acids. CDR1 and CDR2 from the germline V gene are ENHRY and SYGVKD.

The rearrangement links TRBV28 to TRBJ2-3, with D perhaps TRBD2 (6 bases). V lost 2 bases, J lost 0 bases, and 9 bases lay in between. There are 15 residues in the CDR3. From germline, CDR1 is MDHEN and CDR2 SYDVKM. CDR3: CASSLGSGSTDTQYF. DNA of the CDR3: TGTGCCAGCAGTTTAGGTAGCGGTAGCACAGATACGCAGTATTTT.

This clonotype was seen a single time. V gene TRBV9 combines with J gene TRBJ2-5; 12 bases are shared with TRBD2. The CDR3 extends over 16 amino acids. The V gene end was trimmed by 4 bases and the J gene end by 5 bases; junction bases not matched to a gene: 9. Looked up from germline, CDR1 is SGDLS and CDR2 is YYNGEE. CDR3 sequence reads: CASSPLAGGNAETQYF. CDR3 coding DNA: TGTGCCAGCAGCCCCCTAGCGGGAGGGAATGCGGAGACCCAGTACTTC.

This sequence joins TRBV7-9 and TRBJ1-1, with 8 positions matching TRBD1. The CDR3 is 14 amino acids. Trimming took 1 base from V and 11 from J; bases not matched to a gene: 9. Germline lookup yields CDR1 SEHNR and CDR2 FQNEAQ (reference sequence). The CDR3 DNA is TGTGCCAGCAGCTTAGTCCGCCAGGGGGCGGCGGCTTTCTTT. Its protein is CASSLVRQGAAAFF.

The chain recombines TRBV27 with TRBJ2-7; 8 bases align to TRBD1. From germline, CDR1 is MNHEY and CDR2 SMNVEV (reference sequence). The CDR3 totals 11 residues. V shed 4 bases and J 12 bases; nucleotides not matched to a gene: 5. This chain's CDR3 is CASSSGGGLYF. The CDR3 bases are TGTGCCAGCAGTTCAGGGGGCGGGCTGTACTTC.

Only one count was recorded for this clonotype. One junction end does not reproduce the germline sequence, and a read error may be involved. The CDR3 DNA follows: TGTGCTAGCAGCTTGGGACACCAAACGAACAATGAGCAGTTCTTC. Residues: CASSLGHQTNNEQFF. The chain uses TRBV7-7 and TRBJ2-1; D might be TRBD1 (6 bases). Germline V CDR1 and CDR2: SSHAT, FNYEAQ (reference sequence). CDR3 length equals 15 residues.

The rearrangement joins TRBV12-3 or TRBV12-4 to TRBJ1-1; D not certain. Between the trimmed V and J ends, which lost 5 bases and 10 bases, there was a span of 14 bases. The CDR3 is 12 amino acids. CDR3: CASSQSALGAFF. DNA of the CDR3: TGTGCCAGCAGTCAATCGGCTCTGGGAGCTTTCTTT.

This chain uses TRBV20-1 with TRBJ2-1; D possibly corresponds to TRBD2 (5 bases). The CDR3 has 16 residues. Trimming shortened V by 1 base and J by 0 bases, and 13 bases separated the two germline ends. Germline values: CDR1 DFQATT, CDR2 SNEGSKA (reference sequence). The CDR3 protein is CSARATSLPSYNEQFF. Here the CDR3 DNA reads TGCAGTGCTAGAGCCACTAGTCTTCCCTCCTACAATGAGCAGTTCTTC.